Listed below are T cell receptor beta chains from one sample, sequenced in a study of shared clonotypes between healthy human individuals. Method: immunoSEQ multiplex PCR; TCRdb's copy keeps in-frame clones and lacks some. The sample contains about 1 million clones, approximately 72% of which appear only once. Source material: memory CD4+ T cells sorted from blood. The origin of the receptors is a man between 18 and 29 years old in good health. Each CDR3 is given with its conserved first and last residue. D genes are given only for firm matches.

CDR3 protein	D gene	J gene	V gene
CASSRRFNSPLHF	-	TRBJ1-6	TRBV5-6
CASSLDPGSGANVLTF	-	TRBJ2-6	TRBV5-1
CASSVGQDTEAFF	-	TRBJ1-1	TRBV9
CASSGRAGKSTNEQFF	TRBD2	TRBJ2-1	TRBV19
CASSTILRDGYGYTF	-	TRBJ1-2	TRBV9
CASSPAQGWKSNQPQHF	-	TRBJ1-5	TRBV19
CASNSGDEQYF	-	TRBJ2-7	TRBV5-1
CASGGGGNGGYTF	-	TRBJ1-2	TRBV28
CASSRTDNAGELFF	-	TRBJ2-2	TRBV25-1
CASSEVGGGGNTGELFF	TRBD2	TRBJ2-2	TRBV6-1
CASSLESGEKLFF	-	TRBJ1-4	TRBV5-1
CASSLGPLAGAADTQYF	TRBD2	TRBJ2-3	TRBV7-3
CATSSRQGLYNEQFF	TRBD1	TRBJ2-1	TRBV15
CATSRVVSAGLTDTQYF	TRBD2	TRBJ2-3	TRBV15
CASSSRAASEQYF	-	TRBJ2-7	TRBV4-1
CASILTSGGQETQYF	TRBD2	TRBJ2-5	TRBV2